Each of the 11 T cell receptor beta chains below was sequenced from the same sample in a study of T cells in Graves' hyperthyroidism and ophthalmopathy. Amplification of TCR beta CDR3 regions was performed using RNA transcripts as template. Using the HTBI primer set, a first-round RT-PCR was run on the TCR CDR3. TCRdb called the multiplex PCR reads again in MiXCR, with one record for every CDR3 protein. The data show approximately 330,000 distinct CDR3 sequences, about 20% seen once. The sample was blood. The source is a woman aged 45-59 years with Graves' hyperthyroidism.

This clonotype was seen many times. The chain has TRBV6-1 and TRBJ2-7, with D tentatively TRBD2 (6 bases). The germline V gene encodes CDR1 MNHNS and CDR2 SASEGT. This CDR3 spans 16 amino acids. The V gene lost 5 bases and the J gene lost 0 bases, with 17 bases spanning the gap. The CDR3 bases are TGTGCCAGCAGTTCGGACCGGGACTTGAGCTCCTACGAGCAGTACTTC. It specifies CASSSDRDLSSYEQYF.

This clonotype was seen only a few times. The chain uses TRBV27 and TRBJ2-2; 7 nucleotides line up with TRBD1. From germline, CDR1 is MNHEY and CDR2 SMNVEV (reference sequence). V trimming: 0 bases; J trimming: 2 bases; junction bases outside the gene matches: 9. This CDR3 contains 18 residues. The CDR3 DNA sequence: TGTGCCAGCAGTTTATCCCTCCCTGCAGGGGGAAACACCGGGGAGCTGTTTTTT. Translated, it gives CASSLSLPAGGNTGELFF.

Only a few counts were recorded for this clonotype. The chain couples TRBV3-1 to TRBJ1-4; TRBD1 might be the D (5 bases). Trimming removed 1 base from V and 7 bases from J, with 10 bases in between. Looked up from germline, CDR1 is LGHDT and CDR2 is YNNKEL (reference sequence). This CDR3 has 14 amino acids. Here the CDR3 DNA reads TGTGCCAGCAGCCAAGTGGCGGGGGGTGAAAAACTGTTTTTT. Protein sequence: CASSQVAGGEKLFF.

The chain links TRBV19 to TRBJ2-1; no clear D gene. With 1 base removed from V and 6 bases from J, the gap between germline ends came to 7 bases. Germline CDR1 LNHDA, CDR2 SQIVND (reference sequence). This CDR3 has 13 residues. The CDR3 protein is CASSIVVTNEQFF. The CDR3 bases are TGTGCCAGTAGTATAGTAGTAACCAATGAGCAGTTCTTC.

The chain has TRBV13 and TRBJ1-5; D is possibly TRBD1 (6 bases). The CDR3 is 17 residues long. Per the germline V gene, CDR1 is PRHDT and CDR2 is FYEKMQ (reference sequence). V was cut by 1 base and J by 3 bases, with 16 bases left in between. The CDR3 reads CASSLAGSGVNNQPQHF. The CDR3, as DNA: TGTGCCAGCAGCTTAGCGGGGTCAGGGGTGAACAATCAGCCCCAGCATTTT.

This clonotype was recorded at least ten times. The chain has TRBV28 and TRBJ1-2; D is undetermined. Germline loops: CDR1 MDHEN, CDR2 SYDVKM. This CDR3 has 11 amino acids. Trimming cost V 6 bases and J 6 bases, with 8 bases left between them. The CDR3 nucleotides are TGTGCCAGCAGAAGGGTGGATGGCTACACCTTC. The encoded protein is CASRRVDGYTF.

Comment on this clonotype: Given a much more abundant clone one base away, this may be a read error. The gene calls are TRBV6-1 and TRBJ1-1; 9 bases agree with TRBD1. V lost 2 bases and J lost 1; bases outside the gene matches: 11. Germline V gene data show CDR1 as MNHNS and CDR2 as SASEGT. The CDR3 sequence is 18 residues long. The CDR3 loop reads CASSELWDRVFGNTEAFF. The CDR3 nucleotides read TGTGCCAGCAGTGAATTATGGGACAGGGTCTTCGGGAACACTGAAGCTTTCTTT.

V usage is TRBV18 and J usage is TRBJ1-1; TRBD1 might be the D (5 bases). The germline V and J ends were trimmed by 4 bases and 4 bases, with 16 bases remaining between them. This CDR3 comprises 15 residues. Germline assignment: CDR1 KGHSH and CDR2 LQKENI. The CDR3 coding sequence is TGTGCCAGCTCACACTGGGTCTTTACAGGCACTGAAGCTTTCTTT. The encoded protein is CASSHWVFTGTEAFF. Complete variable domain (other parts from reference TRBV18 and TRBJ1-1): NAGVMQNPRHLVRRRGQEARLRCSPMKGHSHVYWYRQLPEEGLKFMVYLQKENIIDESGMPKERFSAEFPKEGPSILRIQQVVRGDSAAYFCASSHWVFTGTEAFFGQGTRLTVV.

The CDR3 sequence is CSAITSGGALGYNEQFF. CDR3 coding DNA: TGCAGTGCTATAACTAGCGGGGGGGCCCTGGGATACAATGAGCAGTTCTTC. The V call is TRBV20-1, the J call TRBJ2-1; 13 nucleotides agree with TRBD2. This CDR3 region has 17 residues. Germline lookup yields CDR1 DFQATT and CDR2 SNEGSKA (reference sequence). V lost 4 bases, J lost 4 bases, and 10 bases stayed unmatched.

At least ten counts were recorded for this clonotype. The V gene is TRBV20-1, the J gene TRBJ1-2, with 9 bases matching TRBD1. J lost 3 bases, V lost 3 bases, and 8 bases had no gene match. CDR3 length: 15 amino acids. The germline CDR1 and CDR2 sequences are DFQATT and SNEGSKA (reference sequence). The CDR3 nucleotides read TGCAGTGCTAGGCCCCCGACAGGGGGAGACTATGGCTACACCTTC. This encodes CSARPPTGGDYGYTF.

The table lists this clonotype with a count of one. This may come from a read error, since a much larger clone is one base off. The chain combines TRBV6-5 with TRBJ2-7; the match to TRBD2 covers 7 bases. The CDR3 contains 15 residues. The V segment lost 0 bases and the J segment 3 bases; nucleotides outside the gene matches: 5. Germline V CDR1 and CDR2: MNHEY, SVGAGI. This CDR3 is CASSYSAASGYEQYF. The CDR3 DNA reads as TGTGCCAGCAGTTACTCAGCTGCTAGCGGCTACGAGCAGTACTTC.